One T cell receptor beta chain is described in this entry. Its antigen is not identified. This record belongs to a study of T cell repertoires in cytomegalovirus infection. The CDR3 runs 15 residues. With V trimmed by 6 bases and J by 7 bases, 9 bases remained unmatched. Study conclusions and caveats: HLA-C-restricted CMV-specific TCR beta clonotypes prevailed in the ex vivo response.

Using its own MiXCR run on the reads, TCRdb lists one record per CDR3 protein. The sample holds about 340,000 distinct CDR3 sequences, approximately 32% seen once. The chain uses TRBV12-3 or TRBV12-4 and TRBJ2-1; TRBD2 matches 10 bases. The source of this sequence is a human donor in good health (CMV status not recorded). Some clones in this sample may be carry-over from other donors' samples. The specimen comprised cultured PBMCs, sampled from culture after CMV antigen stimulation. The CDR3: CASRLLAGAGNEQFF. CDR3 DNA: TGTGCCAGCAGACTTCTAGCGGGAGCGGGTAATGAGCAGTTCTTC.